One and the same sample provided the 7 T cell receptor beta chains below, sequenced in a study of cytomegalovirus exposure and HLA in healthy donors. The PCR used 60 Vbeta and 13 Jbeta primers. The protocol was immunoSEQ multiplex PCR, while the TCRdb copy is restricted to in-frame clones and leaves out a portion. The sample consists of approximately 140,000 clones, roughly 84% of them appearing once. The material sequenced was PBMCs. The receptors derive from a boy younger than 18 in good health and CMV-seronegative.

The chain links TRBV5-1 to TRBJ1-1; a weak D match, TRBD1 (5 bases). Germline lookup yields CDR1 SGHRS and CDR2 YFSETQ. The CDR3 is 20 residues long. V gave up 2 bases and J gave up 0 bases, with 26 bases separating them. The CDR3 DNA sequence: TGCGCCAGCAGCTTCCGGGGTATTGGGTCGGGGGGAAATATGAACACTGAAGCTTTCTTT. It is translated as CASSFRGIGSGGNMNTEAFF.

The gene calls are TRBV4-2 and TRBJ1-4; 12 nucleotides agree with TRBD1. The CDR3 length is 18 residues. Trimming cost V 1 base and J 6 bases; bases outside gene matches: 9. Germline CDR1 reads LGHNA; CDR2 reads YNFKEQ. The CDR3 DNA follows: TGTGCCAGCAGCCAAGTCCCGGGACAGGGGGCAGGGGATGAAAAACTGTTTTTT. This sequence encodes CASSQVPGQGAGDEKLFF.

The chain joins TRBV5-6 to TRBJ2-7; 7 nucleotides align to TRBD1. V shed 5 bases and J 9 bases; nucleotides not matched to a gene: 8. CDR1 is SGHDT and CDR2 is YYEEEE in the germline V gene. The CDR3 totals 12 residues. CDR3 sequence: CASRGDSSTQYF. The CDR3 DNA is TGTGCCAGCAGGGGGGACAGTTCAACGCAGTACTTC.

This chain connects TRBV5-1 to TRBJ2-7; no definite D call. The CDR3 contains 13 residues. V gave up 0 bases and J gave up 6 bases, with 10 bases separating them. The V gene's germline CDR1 is SGHRS and CDR2 YFSETQ. The CDR3 DNA follows: TGCGCCAGCAGCTTGGGGGTCGAGGTCGAGCAGTACTTC. Translated: CASSLGVEVEQYF. Drawing the rest from reference TRBV5-1 and TRBJ2-7, the complete variable domain is KAGVTQTPRYLIKTRGQQVTLSCSPISGHRSVSWYQQTPGQGLQFLFEYFSETQRNKGNFPGRFSGRQFSNSRSEMNVSTLELGDSALYLCASSLGVEVEQYFGPGTRLTVT.

The gene calls are TRBV7-9 and TRBJ2-6; D is undetermined. The ends were cut back, 1 base at V and 5 bases at J, with 9 bases in the middle. The CDR3 spans 15 residues. Germline lookup yields CDR1 SEHNR and CDR2 FQNEAQ (reference sequence). The CDR3 region has the DNA TGTGCCAGCAGCTTAGGGGCTTTGAGGGCCAACGTCCTGACTTTC. Amino acid sequence: CASSLGALRANVLTF.

The J gene is TRBJ1-4, the V gene TRBV7-9; the match to TRBD1 covers 8 bases. Germline trimming cut 5 bases from V and 5 bases from J; bases unmatched to any gene: 7. This CDR3 is built from 15 residues. Germline V gene lookup returns CDR1 SEHNR and CDR2 FQNEAQ (reference sequence). Here the CDR3 reads CASSLRTGRNEKLFF. CDR3 DNA sequence: TGTGCCAGCAGCCTCAGGACAGGGCGAAATGAAAAACTGTTTTTT.

This clone has a single count. The V gene is TRBV19, the J gene TRBJ2-7; TRBD2 aligns across 7 bases. This CDR3 comprises 15 residues. V lost 3 bases, J lost 3 bases, and 8 bases stayed unmatched. Germline V gene lookup returns CDR1 LNHDA and CDR2 SQIVND (reference sequence). In DNA, the CDR3 is TGTGCCAGTAGTATCGTAGCGGGTGGCCTCTACGAGCAGTACTTC. It translates to CASSIVAGGLYEQYF.